The clone carrying this T cell receptor (beta chain) was observed a handful of times. What it binds is unknown. As for treatment: roughly 10-day PBMC culture with coronavirus spike peptide pools or control peptides (ViraFEST assay). It was with about 10 IU/ml IL-2 and roughly 9.1 ug/ml peptide pools that 1.8 million or so PBMCs per well were cultured. At the Johns Hopkins FTIC core, DNA taken from cultured CD4+ T cells was sequenced by way of the Oncomine TCR Beta short-read assay. TCRdb passed the PCR reads through MiXCR, listing each CDR3 protein once. The sample has some 16,000 distinct CDR3 sequences; 73% are singletons. The sample belongs to a study of vaccination and CD4 T cells after COVID-19. Study-level results: Convalescent patients had a median roughly 84% of post-vaccine SARS-CoV-2-reactive clones that were detected only after vaccination, not before it.

In germline, CDR1 is SGHTA, CDR2 FQGNSA. The V segment lost 1 base and the J segment 5 bases; nucleotides outside the gene matches: 1. This CDR3 spans 15 amino acids. This chain connects TRBV7-2 to TRBJ2-3; 12 positions agree with TRBD2. This receptor was identified in a human donor who had recovered from COVID-19. Sequenced: CD4+ T cells from blood, cultured in vitro. The CDR3 protein is CASSLGLAGVDTQYF. CDR3 bases: TGTGCCAGCAGCTTAGGACTAGCGGGAGTAGATACGCAGTATTTT. Supplemented by reference TRBV7-2 and TRBJ2-3, the full variable domain reads GAGVSQSPSNKVTEKGKDVELRCDPISGHTALYWYRQSLGQGLEFLIYFQGNSAPDKSGLPSDRFSAERTGGSVSTLTIQRTQQEDSAVYLCASSLGLAGVDTQYFGPGTRLTVL.